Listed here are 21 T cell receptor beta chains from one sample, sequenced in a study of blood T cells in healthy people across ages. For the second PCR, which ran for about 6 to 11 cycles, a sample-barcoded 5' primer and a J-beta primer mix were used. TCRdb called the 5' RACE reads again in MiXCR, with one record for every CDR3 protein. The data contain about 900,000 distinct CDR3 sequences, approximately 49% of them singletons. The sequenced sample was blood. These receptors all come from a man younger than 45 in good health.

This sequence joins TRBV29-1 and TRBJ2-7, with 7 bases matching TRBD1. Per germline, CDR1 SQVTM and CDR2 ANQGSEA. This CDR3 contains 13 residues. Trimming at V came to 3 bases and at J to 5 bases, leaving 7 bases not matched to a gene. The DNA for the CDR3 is TGCAGCGTTGATAAGGGGGCGCGGAACGAGCAGTACTTC. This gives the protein CSVDKGARNEQYF.

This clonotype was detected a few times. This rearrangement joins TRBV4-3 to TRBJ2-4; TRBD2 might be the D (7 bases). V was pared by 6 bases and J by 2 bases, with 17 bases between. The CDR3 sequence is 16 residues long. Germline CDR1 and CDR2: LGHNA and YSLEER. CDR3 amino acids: CASSWGGLATKNIQYF. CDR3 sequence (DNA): TGCGCCAGCAGTTGGGGGGGCCTAGCTACCAAAAACATTCAGTACTTC.

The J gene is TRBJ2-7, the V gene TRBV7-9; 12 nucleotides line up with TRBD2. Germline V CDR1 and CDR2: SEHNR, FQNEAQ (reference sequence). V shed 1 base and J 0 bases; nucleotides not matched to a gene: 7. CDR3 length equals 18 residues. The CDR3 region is CASSLDGLAGGNSYEQYF. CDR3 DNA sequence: TGTGCCAGCAGCTTAGATGGTCTAGCGGGGGGGAACTCCTACGAGCAGTACTTC.

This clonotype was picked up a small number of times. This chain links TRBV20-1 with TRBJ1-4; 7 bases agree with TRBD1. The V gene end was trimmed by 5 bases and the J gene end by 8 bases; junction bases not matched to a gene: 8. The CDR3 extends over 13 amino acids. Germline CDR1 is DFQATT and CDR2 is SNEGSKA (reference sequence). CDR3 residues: CSAGDSSPEKLFF. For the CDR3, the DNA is TGCAGTGCTGGGGACAGCTCACCAGAAAAACTGTTTTTT.

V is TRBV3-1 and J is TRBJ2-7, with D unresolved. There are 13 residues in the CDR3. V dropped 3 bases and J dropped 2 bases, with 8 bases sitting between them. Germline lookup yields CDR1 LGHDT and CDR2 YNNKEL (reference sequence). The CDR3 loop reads CASSQEHTYEQYF. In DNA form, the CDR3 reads TGTGCCAGCAGCCAGGAGCACACCTACGAGCAGTACTTC.

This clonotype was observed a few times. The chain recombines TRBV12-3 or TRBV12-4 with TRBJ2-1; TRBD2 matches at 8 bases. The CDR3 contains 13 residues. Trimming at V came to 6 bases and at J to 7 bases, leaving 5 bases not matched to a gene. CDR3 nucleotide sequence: TGTGCCAGCAGGCCGGGACTAGGGAATGAGCAGTTCTTC. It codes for CASRPGLGNEQFF.

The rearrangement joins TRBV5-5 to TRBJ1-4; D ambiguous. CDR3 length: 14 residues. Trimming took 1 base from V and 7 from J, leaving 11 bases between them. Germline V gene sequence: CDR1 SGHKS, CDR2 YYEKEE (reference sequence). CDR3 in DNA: TGTGCCAGCAGCTTGTACGACTGGACTGAAAAACTGTTTTTT. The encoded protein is CASSLYDWTEKLFF.

Here the CDR3 DNA reads TGTGCCAGCAGCCTCACCGGGACAGGGGAGACAGATACGCAGTATTTT. Translating it yields CASSLTGTGETDTQYF. This chain uses TRBV7-9 with TRBJ2-3; 10 bases line up with TRBD1. V was pared by 5 bases and J by 3 bases, with 8 bases of the junction left unmatched. Germline V gene lookup returns CDR1 SEHNR and CDR2 FQNEAQ (reference sequence). The CDR3 has 16 residues.

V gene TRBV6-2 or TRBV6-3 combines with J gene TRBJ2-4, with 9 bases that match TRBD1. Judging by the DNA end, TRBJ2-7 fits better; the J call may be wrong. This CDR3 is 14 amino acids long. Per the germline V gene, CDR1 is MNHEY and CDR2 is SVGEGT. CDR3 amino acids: CASTWGTGMYEQYF. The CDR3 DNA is TGTGCCAGCACCTGGGGGACAGGGATGTACGAGCAGTACTTC.

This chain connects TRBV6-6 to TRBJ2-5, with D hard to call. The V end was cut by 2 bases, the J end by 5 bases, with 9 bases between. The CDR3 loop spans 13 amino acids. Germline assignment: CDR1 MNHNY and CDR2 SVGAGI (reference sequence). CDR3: CASSYGEVETQYF. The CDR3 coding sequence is TGTGCCAGCAGTTACGGCGAAGTGGAGACCCAGTACTTC.

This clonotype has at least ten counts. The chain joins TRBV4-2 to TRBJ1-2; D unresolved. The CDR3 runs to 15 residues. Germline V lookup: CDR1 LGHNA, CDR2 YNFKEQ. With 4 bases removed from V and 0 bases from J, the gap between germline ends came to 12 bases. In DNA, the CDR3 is TGTGCCAGCAGCCGACCCGCGGAAACTAACTATGGCTACACCTTC. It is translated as CASSRPAETNYGYTF.

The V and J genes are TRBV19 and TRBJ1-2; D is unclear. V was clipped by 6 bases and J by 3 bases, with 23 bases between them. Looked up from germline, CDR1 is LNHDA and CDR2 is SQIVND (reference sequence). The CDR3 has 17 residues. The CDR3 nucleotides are TGTGCCAGTAGCCTAACCCTCGGGAGGTTGGTGGACTATGGCTACACCTTC. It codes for CASSLTLGRLVDYGYTF.

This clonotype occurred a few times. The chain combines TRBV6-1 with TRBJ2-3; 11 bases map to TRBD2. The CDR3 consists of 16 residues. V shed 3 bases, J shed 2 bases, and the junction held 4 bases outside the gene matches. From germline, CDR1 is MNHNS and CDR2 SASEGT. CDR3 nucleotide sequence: TGTGCCAGCAGTGACGGACTAGCGGGTTACACAGATACGCAGTATTTT. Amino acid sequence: CASSDGLAGYTDTQYF.

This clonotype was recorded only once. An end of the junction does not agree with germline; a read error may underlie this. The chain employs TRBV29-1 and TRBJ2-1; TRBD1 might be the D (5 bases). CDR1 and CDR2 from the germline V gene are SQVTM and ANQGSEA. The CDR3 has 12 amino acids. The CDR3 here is CSSRAAYDEQFF. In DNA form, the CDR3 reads TGCAGCTCCAGGGCGGCCTACGATGAGCAGTTCTTC.

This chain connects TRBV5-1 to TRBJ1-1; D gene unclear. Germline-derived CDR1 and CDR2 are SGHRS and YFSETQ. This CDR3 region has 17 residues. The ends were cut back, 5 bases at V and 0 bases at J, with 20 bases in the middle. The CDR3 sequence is CASREREGGSMNTEAFF. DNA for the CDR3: TGCGCCAGCAGGGAGAGGGAGGGTGGAAGTATGAACACTGAAGCTTTCTTT.

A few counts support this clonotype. CDR3 residues: CASSVTGGSGEQFF. CDR3 bases: TGTGCCAGCAGCGTAACGGGTGGATCGGGTGAGCAGTTCTTC. The chain has TRBV6-4 and TRBJ2-1; D is ambiguous. V was pared by 6 bases and J by 9 bases, with 18 bases between. From germline, CDR1 is MRHNA and CDR2 SNTAGT. The CDR3 is 14 amino acids.

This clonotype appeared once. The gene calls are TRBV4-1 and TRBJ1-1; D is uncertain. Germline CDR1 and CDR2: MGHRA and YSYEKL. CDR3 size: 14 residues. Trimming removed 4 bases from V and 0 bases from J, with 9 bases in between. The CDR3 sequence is CASSPVGMNTEAFF. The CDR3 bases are TGCGCCAGCAGCCCCGTGGGGATGAACACTGAAGCTTTCTTT.

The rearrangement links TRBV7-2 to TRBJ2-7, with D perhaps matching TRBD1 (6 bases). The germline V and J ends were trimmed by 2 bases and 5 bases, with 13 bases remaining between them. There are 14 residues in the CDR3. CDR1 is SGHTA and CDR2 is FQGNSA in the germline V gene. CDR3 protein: CASSLQGFLDEQYF. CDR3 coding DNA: TGTGCCAGCAGCTTACAGGGGTTTTTAGACGAGCAGTACTTC. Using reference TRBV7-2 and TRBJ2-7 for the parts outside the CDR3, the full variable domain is GAGVSQSPSNKVTEKGKDVELRCDPISGHTALYWYRQSLGQGLEFLIYFQGNSAPDKSGLPSDRFSAERTGGSVSTLTIQRTQQEDSAVYLCASSLQGFLDEQYFGPGTRLTVT.

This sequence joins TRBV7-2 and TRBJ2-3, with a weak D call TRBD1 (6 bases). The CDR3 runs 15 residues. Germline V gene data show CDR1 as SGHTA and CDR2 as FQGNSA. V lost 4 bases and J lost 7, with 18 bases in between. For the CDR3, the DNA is TGTGCCAGCAGCTCCCTTGAGGGGGTTAGAAATACGCAGTATTTT. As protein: CASSSLEGVRNTQYF.

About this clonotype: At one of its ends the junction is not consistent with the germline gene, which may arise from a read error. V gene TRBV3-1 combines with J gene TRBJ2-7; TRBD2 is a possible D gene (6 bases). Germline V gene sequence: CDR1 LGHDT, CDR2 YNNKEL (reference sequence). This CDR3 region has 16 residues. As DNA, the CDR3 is TGTGCCAGCAGCGAAGACTCCGGGACTCAAAGGAGGGAGCAGTACTTC. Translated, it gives CASSEDSGTQRREQYF.

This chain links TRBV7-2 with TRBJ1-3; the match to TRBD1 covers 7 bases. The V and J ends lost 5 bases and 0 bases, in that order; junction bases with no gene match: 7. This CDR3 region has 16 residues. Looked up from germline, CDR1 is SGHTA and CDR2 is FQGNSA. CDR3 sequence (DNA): TGTGCCAGCAGCGAGACCAGGGGGATCTCTGGAAACACCATATATTTT. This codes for CASSETRGISGNTIYF.